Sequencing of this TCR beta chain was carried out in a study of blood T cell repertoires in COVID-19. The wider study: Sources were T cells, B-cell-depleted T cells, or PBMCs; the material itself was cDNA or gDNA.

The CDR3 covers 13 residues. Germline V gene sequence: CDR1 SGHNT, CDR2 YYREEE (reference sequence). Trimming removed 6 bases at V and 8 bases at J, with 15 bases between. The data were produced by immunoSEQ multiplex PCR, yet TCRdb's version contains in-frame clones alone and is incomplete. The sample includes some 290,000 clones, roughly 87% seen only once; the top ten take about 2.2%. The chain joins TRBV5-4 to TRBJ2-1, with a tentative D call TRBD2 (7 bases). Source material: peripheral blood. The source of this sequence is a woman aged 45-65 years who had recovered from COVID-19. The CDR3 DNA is TGTGCCAGCATTGTGAAGGGGGGGGATGAGCAGTTCTTC. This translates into CASIVKGGDEQFF.